This T cell receptor (beta chain) was documented in a study of shared clonotypes between healthy human individuals (dated by TCRdb to the early 2020s). Turning to the overall study: The cohort included three men and a couple of women between 18 and 49 years of age. Leukapheresis yielded between about 0.94 and 8.9 billion PBMCs per donor. For each donor, three plates each were used for CD4 naive and CD4 memory, two plates were used for CD8 naive, and one plate was used for CD8 memory. Different laboratories and diverse techniques were used to prepare libraries and sequence TCR repertoires, to increase sequencing depth and limit assay-specific biases. To estimate repertoire size and how much clonotypes are shared between individuals, the study performed deep sequencing of blood TCR repertoires from a handful of healthy adults. Overall study outcomes, separate from this receptor: The genetic and exposure-history diversity represented was limited by the small number of donors. Higher generation probabilities were observed for clonotypes shared by all four sorted-subset donors than for non-shared clonotypes. Pairwise subsampling indicated that sequencing depth was expected to affect the degree of clonotype sharing among donors. Only blood was sampled, and tissue TCR repertoires likely differ from those in blood. When several donors were compared, the shared fraction of clonotypes was roughly 5% for naive CD4, less than 4% for naive CD8, roughly 2.5% for memory CD4, and about 0.36% for memory CD8. Incomplete sequencing was indicated by rarefaction of sorted-subset datasets, despite the large sequencing depth. Naive subsets generally had larger estimated clonotype richness than memory subsets did.

TCR CDR3 regions were amplified from genomic DNA by multiplex PCR using the deep immunoSEQ assay. Extracted genomic DNA from each cell subset was spread evenly across all wells of several immunoSEQ 96-well plates, with each plate serving as a replicate. For sorted subsets, each replicate PCR was loaded with about 200 ng genomic DNA, equivalent to approximately 27,000 T cell genomes. Purified libraries were measured with a Qubit 3.0 fluorometer, size-checked on a Bioanalyzer 2100, and measured again with the KAPA Library Quantification kit. Every immunoSEQ 96-well plate was sequenced on a dedicated single-read 150-cycle Illumina NextSeq 550 flow cell. In the paper's pipeline: Because only junctional sequences without quality scores were contained in the immunoSEQ output, filtering matching that applied to full-length reads could not be performed. Sequences were annotated with PyIR, a Python wrapper for IgBLAST v1.9, using IMGT germline references to assign V/J genes and CDR3. Reads were removed for weak V/J assignments (E-value above 1e-6), missing CDR3, stop codons, out-of-frame junctions, or ambiguous translated residues. V3J clonotypes were defined as sequences sharing the same inferred V gene, J gene, and CDR3 amino acid sequence. Percentage overlap between repertoires was computed as shared unique clonotypes divided by the size of the smaller repertoire. Richness of each repertoire was evaluated using RTK rarefaction, the Chao1 estimator, and Recon v2.1 estimates of unobserved clonotypes. Generation probabilities for all TCRbeta clonotypes obtained by the gDNA method from several donors were computed using OLGA. Drawn from immuneACCESS, this table holds only the in-frame rearrangements with V and J called that TCRdb kept. Clones are partly lost; checked studies trace under half to an unresolved V gene and leave the rest unexplained. V and J calls and clone size are given by that table; D and trimming were obtained from the DNA. The sample table contains about 2.4 million clones; only one count was recorded for roughly 93% of them. Of the sample, 0.36% falls within the top ten clones.

A note on this clone: No cognate antigen has been identified for it. Per-base quality was not reported, and no clone a single base away is much larger than it.

Healthy HIV-negative adults with no recently reported acute infections or vaccinations were included as donors. Every donor was a Caucasian adult living in Nashville, Tennessee, USA. CD4+ T cells were enriched through magnetic negative selection, after which naive cells were positively selected on CD45RA and the remaining negative fraction served as the memory subset. After blood collection by leukapheresis, PBMCs were isolated using Ficoll-Histopaque density gradient centrifugation and then cryopreserved in the vapor phase of liquid nitrogen. Analytical flow cytometry was used to check the purity and quantity of every magnetically sorted T cell population. Genomic DNA was isolated from each sorted fraction and quantified by UV absorbance on a Nanodrop 2000c. This clonotype was obtained from a young man in good health. Some clones in this sample may be carry-over from other donors' samples. The specimen was naive CD4+ T cells from PBMCs. The sample's cell subset or site label, decoded: CD45RA+ positively selected.

This receptor has the CDR3 CASSFPRAAFPAFF. In nucleotides, the sequence is TGTGCCAGCAGCTTCCCCCGGGCCGCTTTCCCAGCTTTCTTT. In this chain, TRBV21-1 is recombined with TRBJ1-1. TRBV21-1 is marked as a pseudogene. From the cysteine through the phenylalanine, the CDR3 covers 14 amino acids. Only CDR3 DNA remains: 42 bases, in frame from the first base.